A few counts support the clone carrying this TCR beta chain. Its antigen is as yet unknown. The CDR3 sequence is 13 residues long. Germline V CDR1 and CDR2: LNHDA, SQIVND (reference sequence). The V gene lost 10 bases and the J gene lost 7 bases, with 17 bases spanning the gap. TCRdb's copy holds only in-frame clones and misses some; the assay was immunoSEQ multiplex PCR. The table lists some 22,000 clones, about 80% of them singletons, with 3% to 3.5% in the top ten. The data stem from a study of tumor-infiltrating lymphocytes in localized non-small cell lung cancer. Study-level information: From each patient, both tumor and uninvolved lung, non-adjacent to tumor, were sampled. General observations from the study: Different pieces of the same tissue went to different assays, confounding technical variation with intratumor heterogeneity. Tumors had more T cell infiltration than uninvolved lung, per TCRbeta sequencing and CD3 counts. Tumor T-cell fraction from TCR sequencing was not associated with recurrence-free survival (p = 0.61).

The specimen sequenced was lung tumor tissue. The TCR comes from a human donor with non-small cell lung cancer. The rearrangement joins TRBV19 to TRBJ2-1; D remains ambiguous. The CDR3, as DNA: TGTGCCACCCACCGCCCGGGTCGGAATGAGCAGTTCTTC. It yields the protein CATHRPGRNEQFF.